This T cell receptor (beta chain) appears in the sequencing data of a study of prognosis after radiotherapy for stage I lung cancer. This CDR3 is 14 amino acids long. Germline V gene data show CDR1 as LNHDA and CDR2 as SQIVND (reference sequence). The V segment lost 10 bases and the J segment 4 bases; nucleotides outside the gene matches: 10. From genomic DNA, two-round multiplex PCR was used to amplify TCR beta CDR3. Primers targeting each individual TRBV and TRBJ gene were applied in first-round PCR. TCRdb reprocessed the multiplex PCR reads via MiXCR and lists one record per CDR3 protein. Here the sample spans about 22,000 distinct CDR3 sequences, roughly 43% being singletons. This clonotype was detected once.

The TCR comes from a donor aged 50 or older with non-small cell lung cancer. The sequencing used PBMCs, collected before or after stereotactic body radiation therapy (not recorded which). The chain is built from TRBV19 and TRBJ1-5; TRBD1 matches at 7 bases. CDR3 protein: CAIGDRVGNQPQHF. In DNA, the CDR3 is TGTGCCATTGGTGACAGGGTGGGGAATCAGCCCCAGCATTTT.